The 24 T cell receptor beta chains below all came from one sample that was sequenced in a study of blood T cell repertoires in COVID-19. TCRdb's copy holds only in-frame clones and misses some; the assay was immunoSEQ multiplex PCR. The table has roughly 240,000 clones, almost 85% seen once. Sequenced: peripheral blood. Receptors were obtained from a woman older than 75 with acute or convalescent COVID-19.

The chain combines TRBV5-4 with TRBJ2-3; 9 positions match TRBD1. The length of the CDR3 is 16 residues. The V gene's germline CDR1 is SGHNT and CDR2 YYREEE (reference sequence). The ends lost 2 bases at V and 0 bases at J; junction bases unmatched: 4. CDR3 nucleotide sequence: TGTGCCAGCAGCTTTGGGACAGGGTATAGCACAGATACGCAGTATTTT. Protein product: CASSFGTGYSTDTQYF.

V usage is TRBV6-2 or TRBV6-3 and J usage is TRBJ1-5, with TRBD1 identical over 10 bases. Germline CDR1 and CDR2: MNHEY and SVGEGT. The CDR3 length is 15 residues. V was clipped by 5 bases and J by 7 bases; unmatched bases: 8. The CDR3 bases are TGTGCCAGCAGTCACCGGGACAGGGGTGTGCAGCCCCAGCATTTT. Translating gives CASSHRDRGVQPQHF.

The chain is built from TRBV9 and TRBJ2-4; 12 positions match TRBD1. Germline V lookup: CDR1 SGDLS, CDR2 YYNGEE. This CDR3 spans 14 amino acids. J lost 9 bases, V lost 4 bases, and 5 bases had no gene match. CDR3 loop: CASSRDRGLGIQYF. CDR3 sequence (DNA): TGTGCCAGCAGCCGGGACAGGGGGCTCGGCATTCAGTACTTC.

J is TRBJ2-5 and V is TRBV18; D is possibly TRBD1 (5 bases). V was shortened by 2 bases and J by 2 bases, with 12 bases between the two germline ends. This CDR3 has 15 residues. Per germline, CDR1 KGHSH and CDR2 LQKENI. CDR3 coding DNA: TGTGCCAGCTCACCAACCTTAGGGGAACAAGAGACCCAGTACTTC. It encodes CASSPTLGEQETQYF.

The chain couples TRBV3-1 (or the pseudogene TRBV3-2) to TRBJ2-7; no definite D call. Germline V gene lookup returns CDR1 LGHDT and CDR2 YNNKEL (reference sequence). Trimming took 0 bases from V and 5 from J, leaving 5 bases between them. This CDR3 region has 12 residues. The CDR3 region is CASSQETDEQYF. CDR3 bases: TGTGCCAGCAGCCAAGAAACGGACGAGCAGTACTTC.

This clone has a single count. This chain connects TRBV7-9 to TRBJ2-1; 11 positions match TRBD2. Trimming took 5 bases from V and 7 from J; bases not matched to a gene: 7. CDR1 and CDR2 from the germline V gene are SEHNR and FQNEAQ (reference sequence). This CDR3 region has 15 residues. The chain's CDR3 is CASSQGLAVENEQFF. The CDR3 DNA is TGTGCCAGCAGCCAGGGACTAGCGGTGGAGAATGAGCAGTTCTTC.

The chain couples TRBV7-2 to TRBJ2-1, with D possibly TRBD2 on 5 matching bases. The CDR3 is 13 residues long. The V end lost 1 base, the J end lost 9 bases, and 10 bases lay between the germline ends. Germline-derived CDR1 and CDR2 are SGHTA and FQGNSA. The CDR3 region is CASSLDPSFEQFF. The DNA for the CDR3 is TGTGCCAGCAGCTTAGATCCTAGCTTTGAGCAGTTCTTC.

This rearrangement joins TRBV3-1 (or the pseudogene TRBV3-2) to TRBJ1-5, with TRBD1 identical over 10 bases. The CDR3 contains 14 residues. Trimming cost V 6 bases and J 4 bases; bases outside gene matches: 3. In germline, CDR1 is LGHDT, CDR2 YNNKEL (reference sequence). The CDR3 reads CASSRTGGNQPQHF. CDR3 in DNA: TGTGCCAGCAGTCGGACAGGGGGAAATCAGCCCCAGCATTTT.

This rearrangement joins TRBV7-6 to TRBJ2-7; 9 nucleotides line up with TRBD1. The V and J ends lost 5 bases and 2 bases, in that order; junction bases with no gene match: 10. CDR3 length: 16 residues. The germline V gene has CDR1 SGHVS and CDR2 FNYEAQ. The CDR3 protein is CASSPQTGGLPYEQYF. In nucleotides, the CDR3 is TGTGCCAGCAGCCCCCAGACAGGGGGTCTCCCCTACGAGCAGTACTTC.

The V and J genes are TRBV7-2 and TRBJ1-2; 9 bases match TRBD1. CDR3 size: 16 residues. Germline V CDR1 and CDR2: SGHTA, FQGNSA. V dropped 5 bases and J dropped 3; count of bases not matched to a gene: 10. The CDR3 region has the DNA TGTGCCAGCAGCCCGCGTTGGGGACAGGGCCACTATGGCTACACCTTC. It is translated as CASSPRWGQGHYGYTF.

V is TRBV6-5 and J is TRBJ1-3, with D uncertain. The V gene's germline CDR1 is MNHEY and CDR2 SVGAGI. V was pared by 6 bases and J by 4 bases, with 16 bases between. There are 15 residues in the CDR3. This CDR3 reads CASSTGLSAGNTIYF. The CDR3 DNA reads as TGTGCCAGCAGCACCGGGTTAAGCGCCGGAAACACCATATATTTT.

This sequence joins TRBV7-2 and TRBJ2-3; TRBD2 is a possible D gene (7 bases). The V gene's germline CDR1 is SGHTA and CDR2 FQGNSA. This CDR3 is 15 amino acids long. V lost 5 bases and J lost 6, with 18 bases in between. CDR3 nucleotide sequence: TGTGCCAGCAGCCGTAGTGGGGGGGCCTCCGATACGCAGTATTTT. This translates into CASSRSGGASDTQYF.

V and J are TRBV29-1 and TRBJ1-4, with D possibly being TRBD1 (6 bases). From germline, CDR1 is SQVTM and CDR2 ANQGSEA. The CDR3 sequence is 14 residues long. V lost 7 bases, J lost 5 bases, and 17 bases lay in between. The DNA of the CDR3 is TGCAGCGCATCGCAGGGGTCCCGAAATGAAAAACTGTTTTTT. This encodes CSASQGSRNEKLFF. Drawing the rest from reference TRBV29-1 and TRBJ1-4, the complete variable domain is SAVISQKPSRDICQRGTSLTIQCQVDSQVTMMFWYRQQPGQSLTLIATANQGSEATYESGFVIDKFPISRPNLTFSTLTVSNMSPEDSSIYLCSASQGSRNEKLFFGSGTQLSVL.

The chain is built from TRBV7-9 and TRBJ2-5, with 12 bases fitting TRBD2. CDR1 is SEHNR, CDR2 FQNEAQ, per germline (reference sequence). V was clipped by 5 bases and J by 5 bases; unmatched bases: 9. The CDR3 is made up of 16 amino acids. The CDR3: CASSPRLAGDRETQYF. The CDR3 DNA sequence: TGTGCCAGCAGCCCCAGACTAGCGGGGGATAGGGAGACCCAGTACTTC. Filled out from reference TRBV7-9 and TRBJ2-5, the complete variable domain reads DTGVSQNPRHKITKRGQNVTFRCDPISEHNRLYWYRQTLGQGPEFLTYFQNEAQLEKSRLLSDRFSAERPKGSFSTLEIQRTEQGDSAMYLCASSPRLAGDRETQYFGPGTRLLVL.

J is TRBJ1-5 and V is TRBV6-2 or TRBV6-3; TRBD1 matches at 9 bases. In germline, CDR1 is MNHEY, CDR2 SVGEGT. Trimming removed 5 bases from V and 6 bases from J; junction bases left unmatched: 11. The CDR3 loop spans 16 amino acids. CDR3 DNA sequence: TGTGCCAGCAGTACCGCGGGGACAGGGAGCGGTCAGCCCCAGCATTTT. Its translation is CASSTAGTGSGQPQHF.

The gene calls are TRBV5-1 and TRBJ2-7, with 13 bases fitting TRBD2. Germline CDR1 SGHRS, CDR2 YFSETQ. The CDR3 runs 15 residues. V shed 3 bases and J 0 bases; nucleotides not matched to a gene: 0. The chain's CDR3 is CASSWTSGSSYEQYF. The CDR3 region has the DNA TGCGCCAGCAGCTGGACTAGCGGGAGCTCCTACGAGCAGTACTTC.

V usage is TRBV2 and J usage is TRBJ1-5; no definite D call. Germline lookup yields CDR1 SNHLY and CDR2 FYNNEI. Trimming cost V 4 bases and J 0 bases, with 10 bases left between them. The CDR3 length is 15 residues. This chain's CDR3 is CASSGQGYSNQPQHF. In nucleotides, the CDR3 is TGTGCCAGCAGTGGACAAGGTTATAGCAATCAGCCCCAGCATTTT.

The rearrangement joins TRBV19 to TRBJ1-1, with 7 bases aligning to TRBD1. This CDR3 comprises 14 residues. J lost 10 bases, V lost 4 bases, and 12 bases had no gene match. Germline CDR1 and CDR2: LNHDA and SQIVND (reference sequence). CDR3: CASSTLQGNAAAFF. The CDR3 DNA follows: TGTGCCAGTAGTACCCTACAGGGGAATGCGGCAGCTTTCTTT.

The chain employs TRBV6-2 or TRBV6-3 and TRBJ2-7, with TRBD1 matching over 11 bases. Trimming removed 2 bases from V and 2 bases from J; junction bases left unmatched: 11. The CDR3 consists of 18 residues. Per the germline V gene, CDR1 is MNHEY and CDR2 is SVGEGT. The CDR3 nucleotides read TGTGCCAGCAGTTACCCGCGAGCGGACAGGGGGCTTCCCTACGAGCAGTACTTC. Residues: CASSYPRADRGLPYEQYF.

The chain recombines TRBV7-2 with TRBJ2-1; maybe TRBD1 (6 bases). V was cut by 6 bases and J by 5 bases, with 14 bases left in between. This CDR3 is 14 amino acids long. The V gene's germline CDR1 is SGHTA and CDR2 FQGNSA. The CDR3 bases are TGTGCCAGCAGACTTCAGGGGCTAGACAATGAGCAGTTCTTC. It yields the protein CASRLQGLDNEQFF.

Of note for this clone: Within the sample, other DNA sequences also encode this same CDR3. The rearrangement links TRBV30 to TRBJ1-1; D gene unclear. The CDR3 is 12 residues long. V was shortened by 2 bases and J by 2 bases, with 6 bases between the two germline ends. Germline V gene sequence: CDR1 GTSNPN, CDR2 SVGIG (reference sequence). CDR3 region: CAWSPQNTEAFF. The CDR3 nucleotides are TGTGCCTGGAGTCCCCAAAACACTGAAGCTTTCTTT. Filled out from reference TRBV30 and TRBJ1-1, the complete variable domain reads SQTIHQWPATLVQPVGSPLSLECTVEGTSNPNLYWYRQAAGRGLQLLFYSVGIGQISSEVPQNLSASRPQDRQFILSSKKLLLSDSGFYLCAWSPQNTEAFFGQGTRLTVV.

This clone occurred once. The V and J genes are TRBV9 and TRBJ1-4; D gene unclear. CDR1 and CDR2 from the germline V gene are SGDLS and YYNGEE. The CDR3 loop spans 16 amino acids. The ends were cut back, 4 bases at V and 2 bases at J, with 15 bases in the middle. The CDR3 reads CASSPREGGTNEKLFF. CDR3 bases: TGTGCCAGCAGCCCTAGAGAGGGAGGGACTAATGAAAAACTGTTTTTT.

The chain carries TRBV9 and TRBJ1-1, with TRBD1 matching over 9 bases. CDR1 SGDLS and CDR2 YYNGEE come from the germline V gene. The CDR3 is made up of 16 amino acids. The ends lost 2 bases at V and 6 bases at J; junction bases unmatched: 11. CDR3 region: CASSVSKGQGISEAFF. Here the CDR3 DNA reads TGTGCCAGCAGCGTCTCTAAGGGACAGGGCATATCTGAAGCTTTCTTT.

The chain joins TRBV29-1 to TRBJ1-2, with 9 bases that match TRBD1. The CDR3 spans 20 residues. After removal of 7 bases from V and 1 base from J, the junction contained 25 bases not matched to a gene. The germline CDR1 and CDR2 sequences are SQVTM and ANQGSEA. CDR3 sequence (DNA): TGCAGCGCCGGTCCACAAAATCCGGGACAGGGACTCAATTTTAACTATGGCTACACCTTC. It is translated as CSAGPQNPGQGLNFNYGYTF.